These 29 T cell receptor beta chains were all obtained from the same sample, sequenced in a study of T-cell memory formation after mild COVID-19. TCRdb reprocessed the 5' RACE reads with MiXCR, giving one entry per CDR3 protein. The sample consists of 110,000 to 150,000 distinct CDR3 sequences, around 25% of them appearing once. The sample consisted of PBMCs or a T cell subset sorted from them (not recorded which). The receptors come from an adult woman who had mild COVID-19 (a few samples of this study predate the infection). Cell type and time point are not known.

The V and J genes are TRBV5-6 and TRBJ1-2, with TRBD1 as a possible D gene (6 bases). CDR1 and CDR2 from the germline V gene are SGHDT and YYEEEE. V was pared by 5 bases and J by 4 bases, with 15 bases between. The CDR3 has 14 residues. The CDR3, as DNA: TGTGCCAGCAGTCCTCAGGGGCGCCGCTATGGCTACACCTTC. Its translation is CASSPQGRRYGYTF.

This clonotype turned up a few times. V usage is TRBV4-2 and J usage is TRBJ2-4; 9 nucleotides line up with TRBD2. J lost 3 bases, V lost 4 bases, and 7 bases had no gene match. The CDR3 runs to 16 residues. Per germline, CDR1 LGHNA and CDR2 YNFKEQ. CDR3 bases: TGTGCCAGCAGCCCCATAGCGGGAGAAGGCAAAAACATTCAGTACTTC. This translates into CASSPIAGEGKNIQYF.

The rearrangement uses TRBV20-1 and TRBJ1-1; TRBD1 might be the D (5 bases). CDR1 and CDR2 (germline): DFQATT, SNEGSKA (reference sequence). This CDR3 spans 13 amino acids. V was clipped by 0 bases and J by 3 bases, with 8 bases between them. As DNA, the CDR3 is TGCAGTGCTAGAGAGATCAGGGACACTGAAGCTTTCTTT. Translation: CSAREIRDTEAFF.

The rearrangement joins TRBV9 to TRBJ1-1, with no clear D. The V and J ends lost 3 bases and 0 bases respectively, with 3 bases between them. The germline gives CDR1 SGDLS, CDR2 YYNGEE. The CDR3 is made up of 12 amino acids. CDR3 loop: CASSAMNTEAFF. The CDR3 DNA reads TGTGCCAGCAGCGCCATGAACACTGAAGCTTTCTTT. Variable domain in full (rest from reference TRBV9 and TRBJ1-1): DSGVTQTPKHLITATGQRVTLRCSPRSGDLSVYWYQQSLDQGLQFLIQYYNGEERAKGNILERFSAQQFPDLHSELNLSSLELGDSALYFCASSAMNTEAFFGQGTRLTVV.

The rearrangement links TRBV9 to TRBJ1-1; D is undetermined. Germline V gene lookup returns CDR1 SGDLS and CDR2 YYNGEE. The V end was cut by 0 bases, the J end by 6 bases, with 12 bases between. The CDR3 totals 14 residues. The CDR3 reads CASSVDLGRAEAFF. In nucleotides, the CDR3 is TGTGCCAGCAGCGTAGATCTGGGTCGTGCTGAAGCTTTCTTT. Together with reference TRBV9 and TRBJ1-1, the CDR3 gives the full variable domain: DSGVTQTPKHLITATGQRVTLRCSPRSGDLSVYWYQQSLDQGLQFLIQYYNGEERAKGNILERFSAQQFPDLHSELNLSSLELGDSALYFCASSVDLGRAEAFFGQGTRLTVV.

On this clonotype itself: Just one base apart from a much larger clone, this may be a read error. The chain has TRBV5-1 and TRBJ2-7; no clear D gene. This CDR3 contains 14 residues. In germline, CDR1 is SGHRS, CDR2 YFSETQ. Trimming took 0 bases from V and 3 from J, leaving 10 bases between them. The CDR3 spells CASSLGSRLYEQYF. The CDR3 DNA is TGCGCCAGCAGCTTGGGCAGTAGACTCTACGAGCAGTACTTC.

The genes are TRBV5-1 and TRBJ1-1; 9 bases are a match to TRBD1. The length of the CDR3 is 15 residues. Trimming took 0 bases from V and 5 from J; bases not matched to a gene: 5. CDR1 and CDR2 from the germline V gene are SGHRS and YFSETQ. The CDR3, as DNA: TGCGCCAGCAGCTTGGTTGTGGGACAGGGAACTGAAGCTTTCTTT. Amino acid sequence: CASSLVVGQGTEAFF.

This chain uses TRBV25-1 with TRBJ2-7; D is unclear. The germline CDR1 and CDR2 sequences are MGHDK and SYGVNS. The CDR3 is 11 amino acids. Deletions cut 4 bases from V and 3 bases from J, with 4 bases between. The CDR3 nucleotides are TGTGCCAGCAGTGCGGTCTACGAGCAGTACTTC. It yields the protein CASSAVYEQYF.

The chain combines TRBV24-1 with TRBJ2-7; the D gene is possibly TRBD1 (6 bases). The germline CDR1 and CDR2 sequences are KGHDR and SFDVKD. This CDR3 region has 14 residues. Deletions cut 9 bases from V and 2 bases from J, with 16 bases between. CDR3 in DNA: TGTGCCACCCAGCTGGACACAGGGACCTACGAGCAGTACTTC. Translated, it gives CATQLDTGTYEQYF.

The rearrangement links TRBV14 to TRBJ2-3; D ambiguous. The V end lost 1 base, the J end lost 11 bases, and 10 bases lay between the germline ends. The CDR3 runs 12 residues. The germline V gene encodes CDR1 SGHDN and CDR2 FVKESK. The DNA for the CDR3 is TGTGCCAGCAGCCAAGCGGTCACTATGCAGTATTTT. Its protein product is CASSQAVTMQYF. Combining the CDR3 with reference TRBV14 and TRBJ2-3 gives the whole variable domain EAGVTQFPSHSVIEKGQTVTLRCDPISGHDNLYWYRRVMGKEIKFLLHFVKESKQDESGMPNNRFLAERTGGTYSTLKVQPAELEDSGVYFCASSQAVTMQYFGPGTRLTVL.

This clonotype was found a few times. The rearrangement joins TRBV5-1 to TRBJ2-3; D unresolved. The V gene's germline CDR1 is SGHRS and CDR2 YFSETQ. The CDR3 contains 13 residues. Trimming stripped 2 bases from V and 2 bases from J, with 6 bases between. In DNA form, the CDR3 reads TGCGCCAGCAGCTTCTCCTCCACAGATACGCAGTATTTT. As protein: CASSFSSTDTQYF.

This clonotype was seen a handful of times. The chain recombines TRBV12-3 or TRBV12-4 with TRBJ2-7, with D maybe TRBD1 (6 bases). Trimming took off 3 bases at V and 2 bases at J, with 11 bases between the two ends. There are 14 residues in the CDR3. The DNA for the CDR3 is TGTGCCAGCAGTTTCTTGGACAGTCCCTACGAGCAGTACTTC. Its translation is CASSFLDSPYEQYF.

To note about this clonotype: A junction boundary mismatches the germline segment, possibly from a read error. The V gene is TRBV18, the J gene TRBJ2-7; D uncertain. The CDR3 runs 13 residues. The germline V gene encodes CDR1 KGHSH and CDR2 LQKENI. This CDR3 is CVSSPAGAYEQYF. In DNA, the CDR3 is TGTGTCAGCTCACCGGCCGGTGCGTACGAGCAGTACTTC.

This clonotype was picked up a small number of times. This chain uses TRBV12-3 or TRBV12-4 with TRBJ2-1, with 8 positions matching TRBD1. Germline trimming cut 5 bases from V and 4 bases from J; bases unmatched to any gene: 7. The CDR3 contains 15 residues. The CDR3 DNA reads TGTGCCAGCAGTGGCCGGGACAGGAATTACAATGAGCAGTTCTTC. Protein: CASSGRDRNYNEQFF.

The table lists this clonotype with a few counts. The chain couples TRBV7-9 to TRBJ2-7; 7 bases match TRBD2. The V gene's germline CDR1 is SEHNR and CDR2 FQNEAQ (reference sequence). Trimming took 1 base from V and 2 from J; bases not matched to a gene: 2. CDR3 length: 14 amino acids. CDR3 sequence: CASSLVRGAYEQYF. CDR3 coding DNA: TGTGCCAGCAGCTTAGTCCGGGGGGCCTACGAGCAGTACTTC.

This clonotype has more than one count but fewer than ten. V gene TRBV4-3 combines with J gene TRBJ2-7; the match to TRBD2 covers 7 bases. The junction had 13 bases not matched to a gene; V was cut back by 1 base and J by 4 bases. The CDR3 runs 17 residues. The germline CDR1 and CDR2 sequences are LGHNA and YSLEER. CDR3 amino acids: CASSQGGAGDPYYEQYF. CDR3 nucleotides: TGCGCCAGCAGCCAAGGTGGGGCGGGGGACCCTTATTACGAGCAGTACTTC.

The rearrangement uses TRBV12-3 or TRBV12-4 and TRBJ2-7; D is unresolved. The CDR3 is made up of 13 amino acids. Deletions cut 2 bases from V and 3 bases from J, with 8 bases between. The CDR3 here is CASSLLAGYEQYF. The CDR3, as DNA: TGTGCCAGCAGTTTACTGGCAGGCTACGAGCAGTACTTC.

Only one count was recorded for this clonotype. In DNA, the CDR3 is TGTGCCAGCAGTACCCCCCGTAAAAGAGGGAACTACAATGAGCAGTTCTTC. The encoded protein is CASSTPRKRGNYNEQFF. The chain recombines TRBV27 with TRBJ2-1; TRBD2 is a possible D gene (5 bases). This CDR3 contains 17 residues. Germline CDR1 reads MNHEY; CDR2 reads SMNVEV (reference sequence). Deletions cut 5 bases from V and 3 bases from J, with 20 bases between.

The chain links TRBV30 to TRBJ2-3; TRBD2 is a possible D gene (6 bases). CDR1 is GTSNPN, CDR2 SVGIG, per germline (reference sequence). The CDR3 has 15 amino acids. With 4 bases removed from V and 2 bases from J, the gap between germline ends came to 16 bases. CDR3 amino acids: CAWTRLGGTTDTQYF. The CDR3 DNA reads as TGTGCCTGGACCAGACTCGGCGGGACCACAGATACGCAGTATTTT.

The V and J genes are TRBV3-1 and TRBJ2-4; a possible D gene is TRBD2 (6 bases). The germline gives CDR1 LGHDT, CDR2 YNNKEL (reference sequence). The length of the CDR3 is 18 residues. V lost 0 bases, J lost 1 base, and 16 bases lay in between. The CDR3 bases are TGTGCCAGCAGCCAAGATCCCCTTAGCGGAGAGGCCAAAAACATTCAGTACTTC. This sequence encodes CASSQDPLSGEAKNIQYF.

V usage is TRBV24-1 and J usage is TRBJ1-2, with D tentatively TRBD1 (6 bases). Germline CDR1 reads KGHDR; CDR2 reads SFDVKD. This CDR3 region has 13 residues. With 4 bases removed from V and 7 bases from J, the gap between germline ends came to 12 bases. CDR3 sequence reads: CATSDRGLFGYTF. The DNA for the CDR3 is TGTGCCACCAGTGACAGGGGACTTTTTGGCTACACCTTC.

V is TRBV12-3 or TRBV12-4 and J is TRBJ1-5; TRBD1 might be the D (5 bases). The CDR3 contains 14 residues. Between the trimmed V and J ends, which lost 8 bases and 4 bases, there was a span of 15 bases. CDR3 sequence reads: CASSQTGPNQPQHF. The CDR3 DNA reads as TGTGCCAGCTCCCAAACAGGTCCTAATCAGCCCCAGCATTTT.

The chain joins TRBV5-6 to TRBJ2-7; TRBD1 is a possible D gene (5 bases). The V gene's germline CDR1 is SGHDT and CDR2 YYEEEE. CDR3 length equals 12 residues. The ends were cut back, 4 bases at V and 5 bases at J, with 10 bases in the middle. The CDR3, as DNA: TGTGCCAGCAGCCAGGGCCCTCACGAGCAGTACTTC. Translation gives CASSQGPHEQYF.

The V gene is TRBV30, the J gene TRBJ2-3; 10 positions match TRBD2. V dropped 0 bases and J dropped 2; count of bases not matched to a gene: 8. This CDR3 comprises 17 residues. Germline loops: CDR1 GTSNPN, CDR2 SVGIG (reference sequence). CDR3 residues: CAWSVSLAGAYTDTQYF. The CDR3 region has the DNA TGTGCCTGGAGTGTATCCCTAGCGGGGGCCTACACAGATACGCAGTATTTT.

This clonotype was detected only a few times. CDR3 protein: CASSQPSSYNEQFF. CDR3 coding DNA: TGTGCCAGCAGCCAGCCTAGCTCCTACAATGAGCAGTTCTTC. This chain joins TRBV4-2 and TRBJ2-1; D unresolved. The V gene's germline CDR1 is LGHNA and CDR2 YNFKEQ. V lost 3 bases and J 0 bases, leaving 6 bases between the germline ends. The CDR3 is 14 amino acids.

The chain joins TRBV4-1 to TRBJ2-5, with D possibly TRBD2 on 5 matching bases. The CDR3 is 13 residues long. CDR1 and CDR2 from the germline V gene are MGHRA and YSYEKL. V lost 4 bases and J lost 5, with 11 bases in between. The CDR3 DNA reads as TGCGCCAGCAGCCGCGGGCAGGTTGAGACCCAGTACTTC. This codes for CASSRGQVETQYF.

This clonotype was found a few times. The genes are TRBV20-1 and TRBJ2-7; D is unclear. Trimming took 2 bases from V and 5 from J, leaving 13 bases between them. Looked up from germline, CDR1 is DFQATT and CDR2 is SNEGSKA (reference sequence). The CDR3 covers 13 residues. The DNA of the CDR3 is TGCAGTGCTAGATTGGTACTGCGAGACGAGCAGTACTTC. Residues: CSARLVLRDEQYF.

The CDR3 bases are TGTGCCAGCAGATCACAGGGGTTCGAGCAGTACTTC. Translated: CASRSQGFEQYF. The chain has TRBV7-9 and TRBJ2-7; TRBD1 agrees at 7 bases. This CDR3 is 12 amino acids long. Germline assignment: CDR1 SEHNR and CDR2 FQNEAQ (reference sequence). Trimming cost V 6 bases and J 6 bases; bases outside gene matches: 5.

DNA for the CDR3: TGTGCCAGCAGCTTAAGCCCAGGGCACGAGCAGTACTTC. Its protein product is CASSLSPGHEQYF. The gene calls are TRBV7-9 and TRBJ2-7; tentative D call: TRBD1 (5 bases). V was cut by 2 bases and J by 5 bases, with 10 bases left in between. The CDR3 is made up of 13 amino acids. Germline V CDR1 and CDR2: SEHNR, FQNEAQ (reference sequence). The complete variable domain, with remaining parts taken from reference TRBV7-9 and TRBJ2-7, reads DTGVSQNPRHKITKRGQNVTFRCDPISEHNRLYWYRQTLGQGPEFLTYFQNEAQLEKSRLLSDRFSAERPKGSFSTLEIQRTEQGDSAMYLCASSLSPGHEQYFGPGTRLTVT.